This is a list of T cell receptor beta chains from one sample in a study of human T cells and chemical hapten exposure. Each CDR3 protein gets one entry after TCRdb re-called the RACE reads with MiXCR. The sample records 150,000 to 200,000 distinct CDR3 sequences, roughly 15% being singletons. The sample here was whole blood, taken in connection with sensitization to the hapten diphenylcyclopropenone (DPC). The source is a woman aged 25 to 39 with alopecia areata. Some clones in this sample may be carry-over from other donors' samples. The CDR3 runs from the conserved cysteine through the conserved F or W. The D gene is left open where the match is weak. Not every row has a clone size; where given, it reads once, few, many or a size class.

v_gene	abundance	j_gene	d_gene	CDR3nt	CDR3aa
TRBV6-1	NA	TRBJ1-6	TRBD1	TGTGCCAGCAGAGCCGGGACAGGGAATTCACCCCTCCACTTT	CASRAGTGNSPLHF
TRBV28	NA	TRBJ2-5	TRBD1	TGTGCCAGCAGTATAACGGGACAGGTGGGGACCCAGTACTTC	CASSITGQVGTQYF
TRBV29-1	once	TRBJ1-2	NA	TGCAGCGTCCAGACAGCTAACTATGGCTACACCTTC	CSVQTANYGYTF
TRBV20-1	NA	TRBJ2-1	TRBD2	TGCAGTGCTACTAAGCGGGAGGGTGGCAATGAGCAGTTCTTC	CSATKREGGNEQFF
TRBV7-2	few	TRBJ1-1	TRBD1	TGTGCCAGCAGCCGTGGGCCCCAGGGGGGTGCTTTCTTT	CASSRGPQGGAFF
TRBV4-3	once	TRBJ1-6	NA	TGCGCCAGCAGCCAAGACGGGCGTAGTTATTCACCCCTCCACTTT	CASSQDGRSYSPLHF
TRBV29-1	few	TRBJ2-7	NA	TGCAGCGTTGATCGGCCAGGAGGGAACGAGCAGTACTTC	CSVDRPGGNEQYF
TRBV7-9	few	TRBJ2-2	NA	TGTGCCAGCAGCTCTTCCTTGCGGGGAAACACCGGGGAGCTGTTTTTT	CASSSSLRGNTGELFF
TRBV23-1	few	TRBJ1-5	TRBD1	TGCGCCAGCAGCCGGACAGGGGGAGCTCAGCCCCAGCATTTT	CASSRTGGAQPQHF
TRBV18	NA	TRBJ2-1	NA	TGTGCCAGCTCAGAGAACAATGAGCAGTTCTTC	CASSENNEQFF
TRBV6-2/TRBV6-3	NA	TRBJ1-4	NA	TGTGCCAGCAGTACCTCCAGGGTAGGGGGGCGAAAACTGTTTTTT	CASSTSRVGGRKLFF
TRBV6-2/TRBV6-3	many	TRBJ1-1	NA	TGTGCCAGCAGTCCGGTGGGGACTGAAGCTTTCTTT	CASSPVGTEAFF
TRBV7-2	few	TRBJ2-1	NA	TGTGCCAGCAGCTTAGGCCAGGAATTCAATGAGCAGTTCTTC	CASSLGQEFNEQFF
TRBV9	NA	TRBJ2-5	TRBD2	TGTGCCAGCAGCAGAACTAGCGGAGACCAAGAGACCCAGTACTTC	CASSRTSGDQETQYF
TRBV29-1	few	TRBJ2-7	NA	TGCAGCGTTGGTAAGGGGGGGAACTACGAGCAGTACTTC	CSVGKGGNYEQYF
TRBV5-5	few	TRBJ2-2	TRBD2	TGTGCCAGCAGCTTGGTGGCTAGCGGGCCGAACACCGGGGAGCTGTTTTTT	CASSLVASGPNTGELFF
TRBV20-1	few	TRBJ1-4	NA	TGCAGTGCTAGAGAGGGGAGAGTTGAAAAACTGTTTTTT	CSAREGRVEKLFF
TRBV7-6	few	TRBJ2-7	NA	TGTGCCAGCAGCTTAGGCGGAAACGGAGCAGGCGAGCAGTACTTC	CASSLGGNGAGEQYF
TRBV28	NA	TRBJ2-2	NA	TGTGCCAGCGGACTGTCAAGGAACACCGGGGAGCTGTTTTTT	CASGLSRNTGELFF
TRBV12-2	NA	TRBJ1-1	NA	TGTGCAAGTCGCATCCCCAGGAACTATTTTCCACCCAGGATGAACACTGAAGCTTTCTTT	CASRIPRNYFPPRMNTEAFF
TRBV9	few	TRBJ2-3	NA	TGTGCCAGCAGCGTTCAACTAGGTGGTACGCAGTATTTT	CASSVQLGGTQYF
TRBV18	NA	TRBJ1-4	NA	TGTGCCAGCTCATCAGGGGAAAATGAAAAACTGTTTTTT	CASSSGENEKLFF
TRBV28	many	TRBJ2-6	NA	TGTGCCAGCAGTTTACCCCCCGGGGCCAACGTCCTGACTTTC	CASSLPPGANVLTF
TRBV9	many	TRBJ2-1	NA	TGTGCCAGCAGCGTCCGGGACGGAAACAATGAGCAGTTCTTC	CASSVRDGNNEQFF
TRBV10-3	few	TRBJ1-1	NA	TGTGCCATAACAGGGACACTGAACACTGAAGCTTTCTTT	CAITGTLNTEAFF
TRBV28	NA	TRBJ2-1	TRBD2	TGTGCCAGCAGCACCCCTAGCGGAGGGAATGAGCAGTTCTTC	CASSTPSGGNEQFF
TRBV11-1	NA	TRBJ1-6	TRBD1	TGTGCCAGCAGCTTACGTGGGACAGGAGGCCCCTCTATCTTCTTT	CASSLRGTGGPSIFF
TRBV3-1	many	TRBJ2-5	NA	TGTGCCAGCAGCCAAGAGGAAGAGACCCAGTACTTC	CASSQEEETQYF
TRBV5-1	NA	TRBJ2-2	NA	TGCGCCAGCAGCTTGGGGGGACTCCTCACCGGGGAGCTGTTTTTT	CASSLGGLLTGELFF
TRBV6-6	few	TRBJ2-7	TRBD2	TGTGCCAGCAAAAACGGGGGGAGCTCCTACGAGCAGTACTTC	CASKNGGSSYEQYF
TRBV20-1	many	TRBJ2-7	NA	TGCAGTGCTAGAAGGCAGCCCTCCTCCTACGAGCAGTACTTC	CSARRQPSSYEQYF
TRBV3-1	NA	TRBJ1-3	TRBD1	TGTGCCAGCAGCCCACGCGGGAGGGGGCCGTCTGGAAACACCATATATTTT	CASSPRGRGPSGNTIYF
TRBV20-1	few	TRBJ2-1	NA	TGCAGCATTTCCGGCGGGATCAGCTCCTACAATGAGCAGTTCTTC	CSISGGISSYNEQFF
TRBV12-3/TRBV12-4	NA	TRBJ1-1	TRBD1	TGTGCCAGCAGTGAACAGGGGTCCTCGGGCACTGAAGCTTTCTTT	CASSEQGSSGTEAFF
TRBV6-6	NA	TRBJ2-5	NA	TGTGCCAGCAGTTACTCTACAGGGCCTATTGGGACCCAGTACTTC	CASSYSTGPIGTQYF
TRBV28	NA	TRBJ2-1	NA	TGTGCCAGCAGGACCTCCTTGGGCGATGAGCAGTTCTTC	CASRTSLGDEQFF
TRBV3-1	many	TRBJ1-4	NA	TGTGCCAGCAGCCAAGATCTAGGTGAAAAACTGTTTTTT	CASSQDLGEKLFF
TRBV29-1	few	TRBJ2-3	TRBD2	TGCAGCGTTTCTAGCGGGGGCCCCACAGATACGCAGTATTTT	CSVSSGGPTDTQYF
TRBV10-3	few	TRBJ1-1	NA	TGTGCCATCAGAGGGGCCACTGAAGCTTTCTTT	CAIRGATEAFF
TRBV20-1	NA	TRBJ2-4	NA	TGCAGTGCCGAAGTGGGGGGCGGTCAAAACATTCAGTACTTC	CSAEVGGGQNIQYF
TRBV18	few	TRBJ2-2	NA	TGTGCCAGCTCACCGGGACCGGGCACCGGGGAGCTGTTTTTT	CASSPGPGTGELFF
TRBV7-2	few	TRBJ2-5	TRBD1	TGTGCCAGCAGCATGACAGGGGGCCATGAGACCCAGTACTTC	CASSMTGGHETQYF
TRBV28	few	TRBJ1-6	NA	TGTGCCAGCAGTTTCCAGAACGGGCCCCTCCACTTT	CASSFQNGPLHF
TRBV28	few	TRBJ2-7	NA	TGTGCCAGCAGTTCCGCGGTGACCTCCTACGAGCAGTACTTC	CASSSAVTSYEQYF
TRBV2	few	TRBJ2-2	NA	TGTGCCACTAGGGGGGTCGCGAACACCGGGGAGCTGTTTTTT	CATRGVANTGELFF
TRBV29-1	many	TRBJ2-1	TRBD2	TGCAGCGGAGCCGGGACTAGCGGGGTCGCGACCTACAATGAGCAGTTCTTC	CSGAGTSGVATYNEQFF
TRBV7-2	few	TRBJ1-1	TRBD1	TGTGCCAGCAGCTTTGGACAGGGGACCATGAACACTGAAGCTTTCTTT	CASSFGQGTMNTEAFF
TRBV10-3	few	TRBJ2-7	NA	TGTGCCATAGGACTAACAAGCTCCTACGAGCAGTACTTC	CAIGLTSSYEQYF
TRBV28	few	TRBJ1-5	NA	TGTGCCAGCATTGGGGGAAGCAATCAGCCCCAGCATTTT	CASIGGSNQPQHF